This T cell receptor beta chain was retrieved from a study of breast tumors, draining lymph nodes, adjacent tissues. Study-wide results and limits: Tumor and nontumor repertoires were significantly more similar in luminal-like than in basal-like breast cancer.

CDR3 length: 15 residues. V was cut by 0 bases and J by 3 bases, with 12 bases left in between. CDR1 and CDR2 from the germline V gene are LGHDT and YNNKEL (reference sequence). TCRdb redid the calling of the multiplex PCR reads with MiXCR, one entry per CDR3 protein. The repertoire holds 15,000 or so distinct CDR3 sequences, with around 47% as singletons. Regarding this clonotype: The antigen remains undetermined.

The sequenced sample was tumor-adjacent breast tissue. This sequence originates from a female donor with breast cancer. Some clones in this sample may be carry-over from other donors' samples. This chain joins TRBV3-1 and TRBJ2-7; a possible D gene is TRBD1 (5 bases). CDR3 nucleotides: TGTGCCAGCAGCCAAGATCAGGGTCTCGTCTACGAGCAGTACTTC. Translated: CASSQDQGLVYEQYF.